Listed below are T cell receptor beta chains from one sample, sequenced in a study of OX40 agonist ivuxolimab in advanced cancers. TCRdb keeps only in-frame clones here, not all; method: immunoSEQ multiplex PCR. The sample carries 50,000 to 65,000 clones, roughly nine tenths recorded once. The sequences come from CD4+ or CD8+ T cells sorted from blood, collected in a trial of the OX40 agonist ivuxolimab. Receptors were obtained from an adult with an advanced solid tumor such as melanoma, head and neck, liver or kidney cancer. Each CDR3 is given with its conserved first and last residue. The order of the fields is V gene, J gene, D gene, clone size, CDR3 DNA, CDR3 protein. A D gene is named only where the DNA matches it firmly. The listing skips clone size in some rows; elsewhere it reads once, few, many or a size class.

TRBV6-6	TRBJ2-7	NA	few	TGTGCCAGCAGAGCCCCCGGGGCCCCATCCTACGAGCAGTACTTC	CASRAPGAPSYEQYF
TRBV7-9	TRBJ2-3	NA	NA	TGTGCCAGCAGCCCGTTGACGGGGGCAAAGGTAGGAGATACGCAGTATTTT	CASSPLTGAKVGDTQYF
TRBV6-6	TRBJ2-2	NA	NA	TGTGCCAGCATACCCGGACAAGACGGGGAGCTGTTTTTT	CASIPGQDGELFF
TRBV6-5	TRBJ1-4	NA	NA	TGTGCCAGCAGGGCGGGGCAGGGGAATGAAAAACTGTTTTTT	CASRAGQGNEKLFF
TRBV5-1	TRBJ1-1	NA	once	TGCGCCAGCAGCTTGGACCCGAACACTGAAGCTTTCTTT	CASSLDPNTEAFF
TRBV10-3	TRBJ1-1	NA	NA	TGTGCCATCAGTTCAGAGCTAAAAAACACTGAAGCTTTCTTT	CAISSELKNTEAFF
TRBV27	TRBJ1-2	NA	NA	TGTGCCAGCAGTTTAAACCCCGGGCCAGGGATGGACTACACCTTC	CASSLNPGPGMDYTF
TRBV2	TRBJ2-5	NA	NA	TGTGCCAGCGGGGTTGAGAAGACCCAGTACTTC	CASGVEKTQYF
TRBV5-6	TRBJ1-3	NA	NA	TGTGCCAGCAGCTCGTTAGGACAGAGCTCTGGAAACACCATATATTTT	CASSSLGQSSGNTIYF
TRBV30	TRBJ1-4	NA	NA	TGTGCCTGGAGCGGCTTGGGTGCAACTAATGAAAAACTGTTTTTT	CAWSGLGATNEKLFF
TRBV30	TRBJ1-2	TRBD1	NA	TGTGCCTGGAGTCAAAGGGGGCAGGGAACAATCGATTTC	CAWSQRGQGTIDF
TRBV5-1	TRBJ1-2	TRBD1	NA	TGCGCCAGCAGCGAGGGACAGGGGCTGGGTGGCTACACCTTC	CASSEGQGLGGYTF
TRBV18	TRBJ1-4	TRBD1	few	TGTGCCAGCTCACCCCAGATGCTGGGACAGGGTGATGAAAAACTGTTTTTT	CASSPQMLGQGDEKLFF
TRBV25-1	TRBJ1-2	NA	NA	TGTGCCAGCAGTCTGAAGGACTATGGCTACACCTTC	CASSLKDYGYTF
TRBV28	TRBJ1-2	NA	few	TGTGCCAGCAGCGGGGGGGGGCTATCTAACTATGGCTACACCTTC	CASSGGGLSNYGYTF
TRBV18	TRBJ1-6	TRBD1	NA	TGTGCCAGCTCACCACCGTCGGGACAGGGGAATTCACCCCTCCACTTT	CASSPPSGQGNSPLHF
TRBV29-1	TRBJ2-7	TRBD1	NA	TGCAGCGTCGCCAGACAGGGACCGCCCTACGAGCAGTACTTC	CSVARQGPPYEQYF
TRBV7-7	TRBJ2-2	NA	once	TGTGCCAGCAGCTTGTCTCAGGGCTCGGGGGAGCTGTTTTTT	CASSLSQGSGELFF
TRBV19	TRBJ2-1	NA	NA	TGTGCCAGTAGTATAAGGGGAAGCTCCTACAATGAGCAGTTCTTC	CASSIRGSSYNEQFF
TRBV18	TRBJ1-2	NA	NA	TGTGCCAGCTCACCCCGAGGGGACGGGTCTAACTATGGCTACACCTTC	CASSPRGDGSNYGYTF
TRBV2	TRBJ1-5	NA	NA	TGTGCCAGCAGCGAAGGACCCGGTTCTGTCGTAGGAGTCAGGTCGCAGCCCCAGCATTTT	CASSEGPGSVVGVRSQPQHF
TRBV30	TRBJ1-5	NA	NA	TGTGCCTTACAAGGGGGGGATGGGCAGCCCCAGCATTTT	CALQGGDGQPQHF
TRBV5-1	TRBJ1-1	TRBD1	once	TGCGCCAGCAGCCGATTGACATTAGGGGGCTACACTGAAGCTTTCTTT	CASSRLTLGGYTEAFF
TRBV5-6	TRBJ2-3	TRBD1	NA	TGTGCCAGCAGCTTGAGGAGGACAGGGGATGTAGGGGATACGCAGTATTTT	CASSLRRTGDVGDTQYF
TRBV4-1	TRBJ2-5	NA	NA	TGCGCCAGCAGCTCCACCCCGGCAGGGCCAACAAATCAAGAGACCCAGTACTTC	CASSSTPAGPTNQETQYF
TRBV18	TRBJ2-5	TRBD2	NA	TGTGCCAGCTCACCAAACCCTAGCGGGGGGCAAGAGACCCAGTACTTC	CASSPNPSGGQETQYF
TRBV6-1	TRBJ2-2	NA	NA	TGTGCCAGCAGTGAAGACAGACTGATCACCGGGGAGCTGTTTTTT	CASSEDRLITGELFF
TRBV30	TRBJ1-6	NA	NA	TGTGCCTGGACCCCGGGTGGCAATCCCTATAATTCACCCCTCCACTTT	CAWTPGGNPYNSPLHF
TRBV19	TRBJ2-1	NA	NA	TGTGCCAGTAGTCCCCAGACTAACAACAATGAGCAGTTCTTC	CASSPQTNNNEQFF
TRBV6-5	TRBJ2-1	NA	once	TGTGCCAGCAGTTACTCGAGCAGGGGGGGGAACAATGAGCAGTTCTTC	CASSYSSRGGNNEQFF
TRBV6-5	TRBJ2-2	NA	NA	TGTGCCAGCAGTTACGACAGGAGAACCGGGGAGCTGTTTTTT	CASSYDRRTGELFF